The source of this T cell receptor beta chain is a study of shared clonotypes between healthy human individuals (dated by TCRdb to 2019 to 2021). Background for the entire study: A few men and two women, aged 18 to 49 years, made up the cohort. Blood TCR repertoires of a handful of healthy adults were deeply sequenced to estimate repertoire size and the extent of clonotype sharing between individuals. Libraries were prepared and TCR repertoires were sequenced by different laboratories using diverse techniques, in order to increase sequencing depth and limit assay-specific biases. Each donor's leukapheresis produced roughly between roughly 0.85 and 9.5 billion PBMCs.

The donors were healthy, HIV-negative adults who had no recently reported acute infections or vaccinations. Only Caucasian adults living in Nashville, Tennessee, USA were represented among the donors. For unsorted samples, about 90 million PBMCs were counted, and genomic DNA was extracted using the QIAamp DNA Blood Mini kit. Blood was collected by leukapheresis, and PBMCs were isolated by Ficoll-Histopaque density gradient centrifugation and then cryopreserved in liquid nitrogen vapor phase. Overall study results and their limits: The small number of donors limited the genetic and exposure-history diversity represented. Pairwise subsampling indicated that sequencing depth was expected to affect the degree of clonotype sharing among donors. Only blood was sampled, and tissue TCR repertoires likely differ from those in blood.

CDR3 length: 16 amino acids, cysteine to phenylalanine. Left in the record is the CDR3 DNA by itself, 48 bases read in frame from the first base. Reading the germline V gene gives CDR1 MNHEY and CDR2 SVGAGI. V is cut back by 4 bases and J by 8 bases, with 11 bases in the junction unmatched. Turning to this clone: Its antigen is not yet known. Nothing much larger sits one base from this clone, and base qualities are not available.

Using the deep immunoSEQ assay, TCR CDR3 regions were amplified from genomic DNA by multiplex PCR. Extracted genomic DNA from each cell subset was distributed evenly across all wells of several immunoSEQ 96-well plates, and each plate was treated as a replicate. Each replicate PCR for unsorted PBMC received about 0.3 ug genomic DNA, equal to tens of thousands of T cell genomes. Ten immunoSEQ deep assay plates were used to sequence unsorted PBMC genomic DNA. Purified libraries were measured with a Qubit 3.0 fluorometer, size-checked on a Bioanalyzer 2100, and measured again with the KAPA Library Quantification kit. A separate single-read 150-cycle Illumina NextSeq 550 flow cell was used to sequence each immunoSEQ 96-well plate. The original pipeline was this. Because the immunoSEQ output included only junctional sequences and no quality scores, the filtering could not be the same as the filtering used for full-length reads. To assign V/J genes and CDR3, sequences were annotated using PyIR, a Python wrapper for IgBLAST v1.9, with IMGT germline references. Reads were filtered out if the reads had weak V/J assignments (E-value above 1e-6), no CDR3, stop codons, out-of-frame junctions, or ambiguous translated residues. V3J clonotypes were defined as sequences sharing an identical inferred V gene, J gene, and CDR3 amino acid sequence. The percentage overlap between two repertoires was calculated by dividing the number of shared unique clonotypes by the size of the smaller repertoire. Repertoire richness was assessed with RTK rarefaction, the Chao1 estimator, and Recon v2.1 estimates of unobserved clonotypes. Imported from immuneACCESS, the table was reduced by TCRdb to in-frame sequences with V and J called. These copies leave out some clones; in studies compared against another copy, an unresolved V gene accounts for under half, and the cause of the remainder is not known. From that table come the V and J calls and clone size; the DNA was used to work out D and trimming. For this sample the table gives 520,000 or so clones, of which 60% to 85% were detected only once. The biggest ten clones account for roughly 13% of the sample.

This sequence originates from a woman aged 40 to 50 in good health. Some clones in this sample may be carry-over from other donors' samples. The sample taken for sequencing was PBMCs. This chain joins TRBV6-5 to TRBJ1-2, with 12 junctional bases fitting TRBD1. The sequenced DNA is TGTGCCAGCAGTTTGGGGACAGGGGGCGCAGTAGGGGGCTACACCTTC. It translates to CASSLGTGGAVGGYTF.